In this sample, the clone carrying this T cell receptor (beta chain) turned up once. Its antigen remains unknown. The ends were cut back, 0 bases at V and 4 bases at J, with 11 bases in the middle. Germline loops: CDR1 SNHLY, CDR2 FYNNEI. The CDR3 totals 15 residues. Methods used by the authors: Junction-only sequences without quality scores came from ImmunoSEQ, so filtering differed. Sequenced by immunoSEQ multiplex PCR; TCRdb stores in-frame clones only, minus some. That table furnishes V, J and clone size, whereas the DNA furnished D and trimming. Counted here are a few million clones, 85% to 95% occurring once; the ten biggest clones make up roughly 0.14%. The data belong to a study of shared clonotypes between healthy human individuals. Study context: The study used three CD4 naive, three CD4 memory, two CD8 naive and one CD8 memory plate per donor.

Broader study findings: Measured sharing among donors was expected to vary with sequencing depth. The low donor count limited represented genetic and exposure-history diversity.

This receptor was obtained from a man in his late teens or twenties in good health. The V gene is TRBV2, the J gene TRBJ2-3, with D possibly TRBD1 on 6 matching bases. The source material was naive CD4+ T cells sorted from blood. The subset is: CD45RA+ positively selected. This CDR3 is CASSEAAGVSDTQYF. CDR3 sequence (DNA): TGTGCCAGCAGTGAAGCGGCAGGGGTTTCAGATACGCAGTATTTT.